Described below is a single T cell receptor beta chain sequence and its context. What it binds is not known. TCRdb redid the calling of the 5' RACE reads with MiXCR, one entry per CDR3 protein. The repertoire holds 300,000 to 400,000 distinct CDR3 sequences, with around a sixth as singletons. This sample is drawn from a study of T-cell memory formation after mild COVID-19. Germline lookup yields CDR1 MGHRA and CDR2 YSYEKL. This CDR3 region has 16 residues. Trimming cost V 0 bases and J 0 bases, with 6 bases left between them. Study-wide findings and caveats: Most CD4+ clones that shrank were in CM and EM, while CD8+ ones turned up in EMRA.

This chain uses TRBV4-1 with TRBJ2-6; D call uncertain. This receptor was taken from a man between 18 and 35 years old who had mild COVID-19 (a few samples of this study predate the infection). Cell type and time point are not known. What was sequenced was PBMCs or a T cell subset sorted from them (not recorded which). This CDR3 is CASSQDGSSGANVLTF. For the CDR3, the DNA is TGCGCCAGCAGCCAAGACGGCAGCTCTGGGGCCAACGTCCTGACTTTC.